This T cell receptor beta chain was retrieved from a study of CD8 T cells in Susac syndrome. The V segment lost 0 bases and the J segment 4 bases; nucleotides outside the gene matches: 1. CDR1 is PRHDT and CDR2 is FYEKMQ in the germline V gene (reference sequence). The CDR3 extends over 14 amino acids. TCR beta was sequenced from blood CD8+ and CD4+ T cells. Random hexamers served to reverse transcribe roughly 0.5 to 1 ug RNA. TCRdb re-called the immunoSEQ multiplex PCR reads through MiXCR, storing one row per CDR3 protein. The table records around 300,000 distinct CDR3 sequences, around 89% of them present only once.

The source is a human donor with multiple sclerosis. The specimen was CD8+ T cells from PBMCs. The chain is built from TRBV13 and TRBJ2-3, with 7 bases fitting TRBD2. The CDR3: CASSLGLAADTQYF. Here the CDR3 DNA reads TGTGCCAGCAGCTTAGGGCTAGCGGCAGATACGCAGTATTTT.